These 6 T cell receptor beta chains came from one sample sequenced in a study of T cells in Graves' hyperthyroidism and ophthalmopathy. Authors of the study amplified TCR beta CDR3 regions from RNA transcripts. Using the HTBI primer set, a first-round RT-PCR was run on the TCR CDR3. MiXCR, applied by TCRdb to the multiplex PCR reads, yields one record per CDR3 protein. Among some 600,000 distinct CDR3 sequences listed, roughly 14% were seen once. The sequencing sample was made of blood. These receptors came from a woman aged 25 to 39 with Graves' hyperthyroidism that later progressed to Graves' ophthalmopathy.

A word on this clonotype: This may come from a read error, since a much larger clone is one base off. The rearrangement joins TRBV18 to TRBJ2-6; D may correspond to TRBD1 or TRBD2 (5 bases each). V lost 4 bases and J lost 0, with 13 bases in between. The CDR3 has 17 amino acids. CDR1 and CDR2 (germline): KGHSH, LQKENI. CDR3 protein: CASSLGTGISGANVLTF. DNA for the CDR3: TGTGCCAGCTCACTCGGGACGGGGATCTCTGGGGCCAACGTCCTGACTTTC.

The chain has TRBV16 and TRBJ1-2; D call uncertain. The germline CDR1 and CDR2 sequences are KGHSY and FQNENV. Trimming stripped 0 bases from V and 1 base from J, with 6 bases between. The CDR3 consists of 14 residues. CDR3 DNA: TGTGCCAGCAGCCAATCCCGGAGTAACTATGGCTACACCTTC. Protein: CASSQSRSNYGYTF.

This clonotype was seen a few times. The germline gene is not matched at one end of the junction; a read error may be the cause. The chain carries TRBV28 and TRBJ2-2, with TRBD1 matching 9 bases. The CDR3 loop spans 15 amino acids. Germline values: CDR1 MDHEN, CDR2 SYDVKM. The CDR3 region has the DNA TGTACCAGCAGGGGACCGGGACAGGGAACCGGGGAGCTGTTTTTT. It yields the protein CTSRGPGQGTGELFF.

On this clonotype itself: This clone may be a read error of a much larger clone one base away. The rearrangement uses TRBV5-8 and TRBJ2-7, with D uncertain. CDR1 SGHTS and CDR2 YDEGEE come from the germline V gene. The CDR3 consists of 13 residues. The CDR3 reads CVSSRAFAYEQYF. CDR3 sequence (DNA): TGTGTCAGCAGCCGGGCCTTTGCCTACGAGCAGTACTTC.

This clonotype was recorded many times. The chain has TRBV11-3 and TRBJ2-1; 7 nucleotides line up with TRBD2. Germline assignment: CDR1 SGHNT and CDR2 YENEEA. This CDR3 comprises 13 residues. J gave up 9 bases and V 8 bases, and 10 bases lay outside the gene matches. CDR3 in amino acids: CASGRGLVSEQFF. CDR3 coding DNA: TGTGCCAGCGGGCGTGGACTAGTTTCTGAGCAGTTCTTC. Full variable domain (rest looked up from reference TRBV11-3 and TRBJ2-1): EAGVVQSPRYKIIEKKQPVAFWCNPISGHNTLYWYLQNLGQGPELLIRYENEEAVDDSQLPKDRFSAERLKGVDSTLKIQPAELGDSAVYLCASGRGLVSEQFFGPGTRLTVL.

The chain employs TRBV12-3 or TRBV12-4 and TRBJ1-4, with TRBD1 identical over 10 bases. The length of the CDR3 is 15 residues. V gave up 7 bases and J gave up 6 bases; unmatched junction bases: 8. CDR3 protein: CASKNPGQGYEKLFF. CDR3 bases: TGTGCCAGCAAAAATCCGGGACAGGGGTATGAAAAACTGTTTTTT.